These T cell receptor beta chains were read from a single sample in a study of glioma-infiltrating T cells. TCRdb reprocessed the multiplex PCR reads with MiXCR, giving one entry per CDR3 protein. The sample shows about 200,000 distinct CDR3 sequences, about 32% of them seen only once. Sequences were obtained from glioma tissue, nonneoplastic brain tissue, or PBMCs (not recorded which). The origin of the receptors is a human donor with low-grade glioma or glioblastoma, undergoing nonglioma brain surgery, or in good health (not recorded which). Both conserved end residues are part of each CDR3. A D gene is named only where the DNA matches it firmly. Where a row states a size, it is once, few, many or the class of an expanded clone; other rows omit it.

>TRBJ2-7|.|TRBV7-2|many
TGTGCCAGCAGTCGTGAGGGACTCCCCTTGTCCTACGAGCAGTACTTC
CASSREGLPLSYEQYF
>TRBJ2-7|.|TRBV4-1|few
TGCGCCAGCAGCCAACCGGGAGCGAGCTCCTACGAGCAGTACTTC
CASSQPGASSYEQYF
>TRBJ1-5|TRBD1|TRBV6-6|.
TGTGCCATACAGGGGGCGCTTAGCAATCAGCCCCAGCATTTT
CAIQGALSNQPQHF
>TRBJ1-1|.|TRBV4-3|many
TGCGCCAGCAGCCAAGATGAAGGGGCAGAGAACACTGAAGCTTTCTTT
CASSQDEGAENTEAFF
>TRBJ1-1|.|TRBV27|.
TGTGCCAGCAGTTTAACTCCAGGAGGGGCTGAAGCTTTCTTT
CASSLTPGGAEAFF
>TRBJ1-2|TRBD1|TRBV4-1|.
TGCGCCAGCAGCCAAGCATCGACAGGGGGAAATGGCTACACCTTC
CASSQASTGGNGYTF
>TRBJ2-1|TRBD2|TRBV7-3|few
TGTGCCAGCATCCCAGACCTAGCGGGGGGATACAATGAGCAGTTCTTC
CASIPDLAGGYNEQFF
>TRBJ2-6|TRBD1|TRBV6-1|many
TGTGCCAGCAGCAGACAGGGCCTGGGAGGGGCCAACGTCCTGACTTTC
CASSRQGLGGANVLTF
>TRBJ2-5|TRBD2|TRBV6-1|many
TGTGCCAGCAGTTCCGGACTAGGAGAGACCCAGTACTTC
CASSSGLGETQYF
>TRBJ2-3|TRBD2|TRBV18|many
TGTGCCAGCTCACCGCTGACTAGCGGGAGACCCGATACGCAGTATTTT
CASSPLTSGRPDTQYF
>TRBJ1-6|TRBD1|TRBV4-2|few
TGTGCCAGCAGCCCGTACCGGACAGGGGGCGCGGATTCACCCCTCCACTTT
CASSPYRTGGADSPLHF